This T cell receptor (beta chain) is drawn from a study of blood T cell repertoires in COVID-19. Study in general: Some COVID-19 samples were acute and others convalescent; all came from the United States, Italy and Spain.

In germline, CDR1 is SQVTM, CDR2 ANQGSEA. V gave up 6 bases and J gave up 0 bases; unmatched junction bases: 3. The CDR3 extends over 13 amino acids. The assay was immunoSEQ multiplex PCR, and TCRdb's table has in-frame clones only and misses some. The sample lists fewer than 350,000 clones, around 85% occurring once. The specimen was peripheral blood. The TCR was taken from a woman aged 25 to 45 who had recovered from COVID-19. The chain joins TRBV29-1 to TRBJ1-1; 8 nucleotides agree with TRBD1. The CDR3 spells CSVGQGVNTEAFF. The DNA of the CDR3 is TGCAGCGTCGGACAGGGAGTGAACACTGAAGCTTTCTTT.